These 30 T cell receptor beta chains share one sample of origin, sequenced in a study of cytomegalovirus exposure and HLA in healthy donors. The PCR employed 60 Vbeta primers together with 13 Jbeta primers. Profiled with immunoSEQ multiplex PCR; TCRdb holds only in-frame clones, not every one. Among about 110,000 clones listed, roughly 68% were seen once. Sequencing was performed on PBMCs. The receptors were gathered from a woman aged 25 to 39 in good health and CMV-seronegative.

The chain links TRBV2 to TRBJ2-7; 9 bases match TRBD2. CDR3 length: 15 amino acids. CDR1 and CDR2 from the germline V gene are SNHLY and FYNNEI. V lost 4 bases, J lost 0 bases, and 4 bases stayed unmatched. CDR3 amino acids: CASSAWTSVSYEQYF. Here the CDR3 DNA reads TGTGCCAGCAGTGCTTGGACTAGCGTCTCCTACGAGCAGTACTTC.

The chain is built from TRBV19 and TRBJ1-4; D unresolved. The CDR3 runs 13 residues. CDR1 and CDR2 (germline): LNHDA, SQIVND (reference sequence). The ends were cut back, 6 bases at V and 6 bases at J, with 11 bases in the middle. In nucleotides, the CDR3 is TGTGCCAGTAGACAAGTAATGGATGAAAAACTGTTTTTT. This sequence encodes CASRQVMDEKLFF. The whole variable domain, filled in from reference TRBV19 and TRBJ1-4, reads DGGITQSPKYLFRKEGQNVTLSCEQNLNHDAMYWYRQDPGQGLRLIYYSQIVNDFQKGDIAEGYSVSREKKESFPLTVTSAQKNPTAFYLCASRQVMDEKLFFGSGTQLSVL.

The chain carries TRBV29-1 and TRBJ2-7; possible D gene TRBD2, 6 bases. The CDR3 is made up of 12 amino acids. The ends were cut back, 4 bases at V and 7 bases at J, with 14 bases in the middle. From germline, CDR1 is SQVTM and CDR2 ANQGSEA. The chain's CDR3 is CSVGWGAGEQYF. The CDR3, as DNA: TGCAGCGTTGGGTGGGGCGCGGGGGAGCAGTACTTC.

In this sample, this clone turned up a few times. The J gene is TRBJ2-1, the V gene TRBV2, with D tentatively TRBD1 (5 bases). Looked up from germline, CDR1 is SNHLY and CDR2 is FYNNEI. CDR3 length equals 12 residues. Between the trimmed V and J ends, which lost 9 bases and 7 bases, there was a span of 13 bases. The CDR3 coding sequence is TGTGCCAGTTTAAGGGGCCTAAATGAGCAGTTCTTC. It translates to CASLRGLNEQFF.

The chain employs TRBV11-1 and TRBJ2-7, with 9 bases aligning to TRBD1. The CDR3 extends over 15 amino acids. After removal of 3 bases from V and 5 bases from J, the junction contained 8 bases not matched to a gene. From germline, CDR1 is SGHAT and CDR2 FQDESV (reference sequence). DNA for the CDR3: TGTGCCAGCAGCTTTGGGGGACAGGGTATCCACGAGCAGTACTTC. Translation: CASSFGGQGIHEQYF.

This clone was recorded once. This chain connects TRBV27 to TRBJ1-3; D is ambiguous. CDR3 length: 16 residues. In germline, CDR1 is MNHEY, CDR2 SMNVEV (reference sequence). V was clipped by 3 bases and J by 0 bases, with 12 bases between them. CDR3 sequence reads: CASSFGRGYSGNTIYF. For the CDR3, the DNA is TGTGCCAGCAGTTTCGGGCGGGGATACTCTGGAAACACCATATATTTT.

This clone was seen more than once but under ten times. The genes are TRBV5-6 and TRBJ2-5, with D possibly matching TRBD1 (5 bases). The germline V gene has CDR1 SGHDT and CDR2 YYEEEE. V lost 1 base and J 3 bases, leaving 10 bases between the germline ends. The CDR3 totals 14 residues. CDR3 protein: CASSLKGVEETQYF. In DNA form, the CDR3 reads TGTGCCAGCAGCTTGAAAGGGGTTGAAGAGACCCAGTACTTC. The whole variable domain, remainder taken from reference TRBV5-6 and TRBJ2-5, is DAGVTQSPTHLIKTRGQQVTLRCSPKSGHDTVSWYQQALGQGPQFIFQYYEEEERQRGNFPDRFSGHQFPNYSSELNVNALLLGDSALYLCASSLKGVEETQYFGPGTRLLVL.

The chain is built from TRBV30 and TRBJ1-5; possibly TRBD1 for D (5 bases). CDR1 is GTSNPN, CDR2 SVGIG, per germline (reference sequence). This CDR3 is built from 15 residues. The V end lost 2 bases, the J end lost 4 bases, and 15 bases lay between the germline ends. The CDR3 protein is CAWSTPGNWNQPQHF. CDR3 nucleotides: TGTGCCTGGAGTACGCCAGGGAATTGGAATCAGCCCCAGCATTTT.

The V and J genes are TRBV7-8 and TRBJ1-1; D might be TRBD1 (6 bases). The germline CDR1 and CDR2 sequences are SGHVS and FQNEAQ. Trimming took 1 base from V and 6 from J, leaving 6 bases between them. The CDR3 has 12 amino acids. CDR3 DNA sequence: TGTGCCAGCAGCTTAGACAGGGCTGAAGCTTTCTTT. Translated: CASSLDRAEAFF.

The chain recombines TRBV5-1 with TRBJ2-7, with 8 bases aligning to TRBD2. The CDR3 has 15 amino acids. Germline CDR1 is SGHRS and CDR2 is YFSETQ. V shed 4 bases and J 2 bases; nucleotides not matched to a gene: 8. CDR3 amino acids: CASSEAGGSTYEQYF. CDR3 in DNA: TGCGCCAGCAGCGAGGCGGGGGGATCGACCTACGAGCAGTACTTC.

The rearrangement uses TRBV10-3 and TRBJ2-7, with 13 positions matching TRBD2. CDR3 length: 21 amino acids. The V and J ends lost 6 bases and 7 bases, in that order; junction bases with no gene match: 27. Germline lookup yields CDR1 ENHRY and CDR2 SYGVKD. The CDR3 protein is CAIRNPSRTRTSGSPSGEQYF. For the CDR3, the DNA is TGTGCCATCAGAAACCCCTCTCGTACTCGGACTAGCGGGAGCCCCTCTGGAGAGCAGTACTTC.

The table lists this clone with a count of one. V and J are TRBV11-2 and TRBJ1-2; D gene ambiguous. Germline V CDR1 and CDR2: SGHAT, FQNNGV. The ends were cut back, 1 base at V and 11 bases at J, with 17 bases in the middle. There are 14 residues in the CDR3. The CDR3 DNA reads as TGTGCCAGCAGCTTAGTGGGGTCCGGGCAGCGGTACACCTTC. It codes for CASSLVGSGQRYTF.

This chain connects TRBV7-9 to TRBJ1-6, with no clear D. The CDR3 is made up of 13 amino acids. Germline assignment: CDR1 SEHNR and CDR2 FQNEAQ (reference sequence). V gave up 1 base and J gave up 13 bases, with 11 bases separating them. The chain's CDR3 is CASSLDPGFPLHF. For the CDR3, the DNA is TGTGCCAGCAGCTTAGATCCAGGATTTCCCCTCCACTTT.

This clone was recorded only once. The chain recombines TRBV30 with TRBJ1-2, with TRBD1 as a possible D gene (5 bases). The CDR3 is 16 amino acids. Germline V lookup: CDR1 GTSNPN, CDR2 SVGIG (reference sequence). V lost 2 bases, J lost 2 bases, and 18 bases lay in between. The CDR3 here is CAWSPIAQGRNYGYTF. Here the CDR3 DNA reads TGTGCCTGGAGTCCAATCGCGCAGGGAAGAAACTATGGCTACACCTTC.

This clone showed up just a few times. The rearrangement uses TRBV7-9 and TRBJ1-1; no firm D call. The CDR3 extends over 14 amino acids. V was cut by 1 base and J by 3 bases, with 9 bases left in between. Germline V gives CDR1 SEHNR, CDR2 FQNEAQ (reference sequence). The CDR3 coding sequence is TGTGCCAGCAGCTTAGAGTTCGGGTACACTGAAGCTTTCTTT. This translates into CASSLEFGYTEAFF.

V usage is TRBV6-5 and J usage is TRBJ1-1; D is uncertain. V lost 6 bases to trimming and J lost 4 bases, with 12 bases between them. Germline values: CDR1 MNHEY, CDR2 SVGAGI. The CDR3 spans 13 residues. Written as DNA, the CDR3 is TGTGCCAGCAGACGCGGGTTTAGCACTGAAGCTTTCTTT. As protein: CASRRGFSTEAFF.

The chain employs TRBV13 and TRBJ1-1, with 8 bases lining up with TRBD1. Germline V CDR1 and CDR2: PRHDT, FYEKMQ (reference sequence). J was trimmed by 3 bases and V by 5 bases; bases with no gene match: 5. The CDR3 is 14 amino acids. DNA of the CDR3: TGTGCCAGCAGCCCCCAGGGGGCGGACACTGAAGCTTTCTTT. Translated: CASSPQGADTEAFF.

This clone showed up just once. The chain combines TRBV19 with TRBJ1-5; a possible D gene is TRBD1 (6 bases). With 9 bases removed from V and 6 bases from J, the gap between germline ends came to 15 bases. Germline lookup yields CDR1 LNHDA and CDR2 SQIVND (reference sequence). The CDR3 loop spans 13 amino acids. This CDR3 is CASTWGGGQPQHF. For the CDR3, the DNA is TGTGCCAGCACGTGGGGAGGGGGTCAGCCCCAGCATTTT.

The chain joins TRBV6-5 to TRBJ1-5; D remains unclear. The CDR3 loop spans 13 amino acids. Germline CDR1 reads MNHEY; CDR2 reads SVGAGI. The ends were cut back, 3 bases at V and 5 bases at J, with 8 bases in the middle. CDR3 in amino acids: CASSYVAHQPQHF. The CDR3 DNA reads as TGTGCCAGCAGTTATGTGGCTCATCAGCCCCAGCATTTT.

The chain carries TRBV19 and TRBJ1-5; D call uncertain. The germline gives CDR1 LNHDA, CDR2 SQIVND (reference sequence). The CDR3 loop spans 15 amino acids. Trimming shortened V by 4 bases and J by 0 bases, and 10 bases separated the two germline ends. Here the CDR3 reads CASSNQHYSNQPQHF. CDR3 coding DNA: TGTGCCAGTAGTAACCAGCACTATAGCAATCAGCCCCAGCATTTT.

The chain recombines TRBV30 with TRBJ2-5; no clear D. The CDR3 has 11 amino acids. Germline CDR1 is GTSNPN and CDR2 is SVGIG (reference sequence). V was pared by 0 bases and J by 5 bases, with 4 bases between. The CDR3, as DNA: TGTGCCTGGAGTGTCAGGGAGACCCAGTACTTC. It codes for CAWSVRETQYF. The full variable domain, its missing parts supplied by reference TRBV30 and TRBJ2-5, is SQTIHQWPATLVQPVGSPLSLECTVEGTSNPNLYWYRQAAGRGLQLLFYSVGIGQISSEVPQNLSASRPQDRQFILSSKKLLLSDSGFYLCAWSVRETQYFGPGTRLLVL.

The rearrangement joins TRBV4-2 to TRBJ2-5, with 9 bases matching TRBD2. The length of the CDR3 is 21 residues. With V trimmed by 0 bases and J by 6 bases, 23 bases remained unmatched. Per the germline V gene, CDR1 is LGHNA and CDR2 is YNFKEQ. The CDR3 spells CASSQEAAWLAGSSEAQTQYF. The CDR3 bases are TGTGCCAGCAGCCAAGAAGCAGCATGGCTAGCGGGGAGCTCGGAGGCCCAGACCCAGTACTTC.

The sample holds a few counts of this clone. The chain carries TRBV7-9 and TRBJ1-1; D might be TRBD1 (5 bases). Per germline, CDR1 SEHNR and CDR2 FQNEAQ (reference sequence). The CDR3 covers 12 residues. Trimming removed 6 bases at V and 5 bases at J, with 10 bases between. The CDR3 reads CASRDSWTEAFF. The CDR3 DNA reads TGTGCCAGCAGAGACAGTTGGACTGAAGCTTTCTTT.

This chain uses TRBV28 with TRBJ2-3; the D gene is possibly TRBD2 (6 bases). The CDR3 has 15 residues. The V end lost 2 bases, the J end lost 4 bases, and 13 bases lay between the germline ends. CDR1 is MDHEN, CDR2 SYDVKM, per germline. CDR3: CASSLGQAGPDTQYF. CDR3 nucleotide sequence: TGTGCCAGCAGTTTAGGGCAAGCGGGCCCAGATACGCAGTATTTT.

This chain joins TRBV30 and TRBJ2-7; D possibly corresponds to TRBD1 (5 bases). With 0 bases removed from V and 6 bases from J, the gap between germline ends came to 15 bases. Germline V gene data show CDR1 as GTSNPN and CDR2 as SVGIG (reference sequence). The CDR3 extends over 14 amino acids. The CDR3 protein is CAWSVSQGWGEQYF. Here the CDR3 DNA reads TGTGCCTGGAGTGTAAGTCAGGGCTGGGGCGAGCAGTACTTC.

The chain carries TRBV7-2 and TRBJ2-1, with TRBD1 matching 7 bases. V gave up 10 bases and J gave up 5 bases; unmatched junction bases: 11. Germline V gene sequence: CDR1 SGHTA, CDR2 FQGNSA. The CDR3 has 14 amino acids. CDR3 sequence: CAIRTGTVNNEQFF. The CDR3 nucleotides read TGTGCCATCCGAACCGGGACAGTGAACAATGAGCAGTTCTTC.

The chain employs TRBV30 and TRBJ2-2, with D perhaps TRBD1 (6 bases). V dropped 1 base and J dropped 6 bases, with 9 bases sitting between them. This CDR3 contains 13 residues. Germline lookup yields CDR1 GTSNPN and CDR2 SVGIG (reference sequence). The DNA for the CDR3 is TGTGCCTGGAGTGGACAGGAGGCCGGGGAGCTGTTTTTT. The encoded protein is CAWSGQEAGELFF.

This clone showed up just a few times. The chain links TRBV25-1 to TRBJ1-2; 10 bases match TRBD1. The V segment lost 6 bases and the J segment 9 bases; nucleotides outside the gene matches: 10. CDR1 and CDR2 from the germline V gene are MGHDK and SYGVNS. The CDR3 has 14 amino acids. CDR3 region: CASRGTGDSGRYTF. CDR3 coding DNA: TGTGCCAGCAGGGGGACAGGGGACTCTGGACGCTACACCTTC.

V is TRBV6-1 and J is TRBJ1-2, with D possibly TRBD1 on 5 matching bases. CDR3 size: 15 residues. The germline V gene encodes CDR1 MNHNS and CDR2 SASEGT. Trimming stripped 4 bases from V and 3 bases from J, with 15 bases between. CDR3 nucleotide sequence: TGTGCCAGCAGTGTTCAGGGCAGCGATTACTATGGCTACACCTTC. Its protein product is CASSVQGSDYYGYTF.

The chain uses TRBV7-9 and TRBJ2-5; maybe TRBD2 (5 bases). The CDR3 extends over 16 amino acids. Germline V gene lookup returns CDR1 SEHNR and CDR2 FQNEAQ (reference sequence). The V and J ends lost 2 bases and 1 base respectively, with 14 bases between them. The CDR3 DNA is TGTGCCAGCAGCTTATGGAGGAAGGTAGGCCAAGAGACCCAGTACTTC. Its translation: CASSLWRKVGQETQYF.